This T cell receptor (beta chain) was found in a study of blood T cell repertoires in COVID-19. Clones were sequenced by immunoSEQ multiplex PCR, and TCRdb holds only the in-frame ones, with some missing. The table has some 130,000 clones, roughly nine tenths seen once; the top ten hold roughly 10%. The receptor's source is a woman aged 70-85 years with COVID-19, enrolled during active disease. Sequenced: peripheral blood.

DNA for the CDR3: TGTGCCTGGAACTTCGGGGGGAGCTCCTACGAGCAGTACTTC. This codes for CAWNFGGSSYEQYF. The chain joins TRBV30 to TRBJ2-7; TRBD2 matches at 7 bases. V lost 4 bases to trimming and J lost 0 bases; unmatched junction nucleotides: 6. This CDR3 region has 14 residues. Germline loops: CDR1 GTSNPN, CDR2 SVGIG (reference sequence).